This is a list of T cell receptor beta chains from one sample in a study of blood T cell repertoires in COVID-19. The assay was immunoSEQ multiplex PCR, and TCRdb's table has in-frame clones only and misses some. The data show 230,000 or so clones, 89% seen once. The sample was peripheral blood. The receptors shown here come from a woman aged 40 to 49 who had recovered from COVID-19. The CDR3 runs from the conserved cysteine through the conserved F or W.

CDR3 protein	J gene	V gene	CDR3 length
CASSIFPPTSGINNEQFF	TRBJ2-1	TRBV19	18
CASSLSRVRTEAFF	TRBJ1-1	TRBV28	14
CASSRASHGGNTIYF	TRBJ1-3	TRBV7-9	15
CASSLAGSYNEQFF	TRBJ2-1	TRBV27	14
CASSLDRVDGELFF	TRBJ2-2	TRBV5-1	14
CASSTHPRNEQFF	TRBJ2-1	TRBV27	13
CASSSYRLAGPSSYNEQFF	TRBJ2-1	TRBV7-9	19
CASSEAGGEWQPQHF	TRBJ1-5	TRBV6-1	15
CASSPQLGGANYGYTF	TRBJ1-2	TRBV18	16
CASSLVYGDNEQFF	TRBJ2-1	TRBV11-2	14
CASRPGQGSNQPQHF	TRBJ1-5	TRBV6-5	15
CASSEATSTDTQYF	TRBJ2-3	TRBV2	14
CASSRDKNSPLHF	TRBJ1-6	TRBV12-3/TRBV12-4	13
CATSDPSGTSGGESYNEQFF	TRBJ2-1	TRBV24-1	20
CASSVASDRDFYGYTF	TRBJ1-2	TRBV9	16
CASSPLRTGKNNQPQHF	TRBJ1-5	TRBV18	17
CASSPEPGLVYNEQFF	TRBJ2-1	TRBV27	16
CASSSTAGVGETQYF	TRBJ2-5	TRBV6-5	15
CASSSGQVGGEQFF	TRBJ2-1	TRBV5-1	14
CASSGSGGDEKLFF	TRBJ1-4	TRBV28	14
CASRLGQRTEAFF	TRBJ1-1	TRBV5-8	13
CASREGLDGTDTQYF	TRBJ2-3	TRBV5-1	15
CASWAANTIYF	TRBJ1-3	TRBV2	11
CASSSSQSYEQYF	TRBJ2-7	TRBV19	13
CASSLVTGDNSPLHF	TRBJ1-6	TRBV5-1	15
CASQQSNGLNEQYF	TRBJ2-7	TRBV2	14
CASSLVATGAEKLFF	TRBJ1-4	TRBV5-6	15
CASTVTGTRSVNEQFF	TRBJ2-1	TRBV9	16
CASSPGGGNTIYF	TRBJ1-3	TRBV2	13
CATSDEGALNQPQHF	TRBJ1-5	TRBV24-1	15
CASSPGGGNQPQHF	TRBJ1-5	TRBV18	14
CASSFGTMNTEAFF	TRBJ1-1	TRBV7-9	14
CASSDLRENTGELFF	TRBJ2-2	TRBV6-1	15
CASSVSARDAYEQYF	TRBJ2-7	TRBV9	15
CASRGTGNSPLHF	TRBJ1-6	TRBV6-5	13
CASSERFTDTQYF	TRBJ2-3	TRBV10-2	13
CATSDPRNEKLFF	TRBJ1-4	TRBV24-1	13
CASSDGGGGNTIYF	TRBJ1-3	TRBV9	14
CATSGDFSYNEQFF	TRBJ2-1	TRBV24-1	14
CASSVGLANTGELFF	TRBJ2-2	TRBV9	15
CASSPSTYTGIEQPQHF	TRBJ1-5	TRBV18	17
CASSAVLGLAGGTHNEQFF	TRBJ2-1	TRBV11-3	19
CAIRDSFSGNTIYF	TRBJ1-3	TRBV10-3	14
CSATTEYGYTF	TRBJ1-2	TRBV20-1	11
CASSLVGTSGVFADTQYF	TRBJ2-3	TRBV11-2	18
CASSHYEQYF	TRBJ2-7	TRBV28	10
CASSLLNYGYTF	TRBJ1-2	TRBV7-2	12
CASSESLWAPQHF	TRBJ1-5	TRBV2	13
CASGNSGTVGETQYF	TRBJ2-5	TRBV6-5	15
CASSLIMREAFF	TRBJ1-1	TRBV7-9	12
CASSQDNRGYGYTF	TRBJ1-2	TRBV3-1/TRBV3-2	14
CASSSRGASGKGSYNEQFF	TRBJ2-1	TRBV4-1	19
CASSLAGGIETQYF	TRBJ2-5	TRBV5-4	14
CASSQGVRYNEQFF	TRBJ2-1	TRBV3-1/TRBV3-2	14
CASSSFNREGQRGTQYF	TRBJ2-3	TRBV7-8	17